The sequence of this T cell receptor (beta chain) was determined in a study of CD8 T cells in ankylosing spondylitis. With regard to this clonotype: Its antigen is still unknown.

TCR beta libraries were made by quantitative 5'-RACE with molecular barcodes. TCRdb reprocessed the 5' RACE reads via MiXCR and lists one record per CDR3 protein. The sample records approximately 140,000 distinct CDR3 sequences, 40% to 50% being singletons. Points from the study as a whole: Matched synovial fluid from ankylosing spondylitis patients was reported to be enriched for disease-linked clones. In ankylosing spondylitis blood, a motif of roughly eight highly homologous TCR beta variants appeared characteristic.

V gave up 6 bases and J gave up 4 bases, with 10 bases separating them. Per the germline V gene, CDR1 is MNHEY and CDR2 is SMNVEV (reference sequence). The CDR3 sequence is 12 residues long. J is TRBJ2-7 and V is TRBV27; tentative D call: TRBD2 (5 bases). Material: synovial fluid, either unsorted or a sorted T cell fraction (not recorded which). This clonotype originated in a male donor with ankylosing spondylitis. The CDR3 nucleotides read TGTGCCAGCAGGGCAGGAGGTTACGAGCAGTACTTC. This encodes CASRAGGYEQYF.